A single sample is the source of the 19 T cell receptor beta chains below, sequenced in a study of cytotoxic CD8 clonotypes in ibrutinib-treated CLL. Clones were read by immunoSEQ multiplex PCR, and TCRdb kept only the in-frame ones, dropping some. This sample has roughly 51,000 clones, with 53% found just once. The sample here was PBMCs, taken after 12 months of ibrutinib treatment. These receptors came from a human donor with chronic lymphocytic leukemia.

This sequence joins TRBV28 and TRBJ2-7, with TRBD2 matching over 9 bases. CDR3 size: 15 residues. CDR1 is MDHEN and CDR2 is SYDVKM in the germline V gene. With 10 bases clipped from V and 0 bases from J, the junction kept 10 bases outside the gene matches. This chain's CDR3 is CATWRGGPFSYEQYF. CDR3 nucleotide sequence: TGTGCCACCTGGCGGGGGGGCCCCTTCTCCTACGAGCAGTACTTC.

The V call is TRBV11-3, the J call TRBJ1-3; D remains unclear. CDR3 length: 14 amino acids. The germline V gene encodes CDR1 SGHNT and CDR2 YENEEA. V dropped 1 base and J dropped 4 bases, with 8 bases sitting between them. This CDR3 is CASSLGSVGNTIYF. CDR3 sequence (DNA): TGTGCCAGCAGCTTAGGCTCGGTGGGAAACACCATATATTTT.

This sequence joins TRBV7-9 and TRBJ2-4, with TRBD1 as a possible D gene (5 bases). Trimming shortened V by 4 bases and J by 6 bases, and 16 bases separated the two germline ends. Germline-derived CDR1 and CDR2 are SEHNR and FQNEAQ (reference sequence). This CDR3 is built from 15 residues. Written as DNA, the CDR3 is TGTGCCAGCAGCTCCCCGAAGGGGTCTGGAAACATTCAGTACTTC. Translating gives CASSSPKGSGNIQYF.

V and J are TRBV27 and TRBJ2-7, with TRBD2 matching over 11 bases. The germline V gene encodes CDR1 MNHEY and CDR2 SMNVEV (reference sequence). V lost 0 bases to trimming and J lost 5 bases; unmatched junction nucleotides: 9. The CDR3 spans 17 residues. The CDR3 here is CASSLSASGRRAHEQYF. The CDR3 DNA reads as TGTGCCAGCAGTTTATCGGCTAGCGGGAGGAGGGCCCACGAGCAGTACTTC.

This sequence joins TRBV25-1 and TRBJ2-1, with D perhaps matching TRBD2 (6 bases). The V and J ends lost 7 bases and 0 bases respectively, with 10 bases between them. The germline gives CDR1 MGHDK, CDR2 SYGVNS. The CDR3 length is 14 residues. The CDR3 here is CASTGAVSYNEQFF. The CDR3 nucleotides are TGTGCCAGCACGGGAGCGGTCTCCTACAATGAGCAGTTCTTC.

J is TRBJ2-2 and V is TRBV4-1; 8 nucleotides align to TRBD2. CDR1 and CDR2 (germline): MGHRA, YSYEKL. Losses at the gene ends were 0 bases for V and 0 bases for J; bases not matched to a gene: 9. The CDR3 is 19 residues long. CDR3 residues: CASSQDRGRAGANTGELFF. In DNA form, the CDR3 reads TGCGCCAGCAGCCAAGATCGAGGTCGAGCGGGAGCGAACACCGGGGAGCTGTTTTTT.

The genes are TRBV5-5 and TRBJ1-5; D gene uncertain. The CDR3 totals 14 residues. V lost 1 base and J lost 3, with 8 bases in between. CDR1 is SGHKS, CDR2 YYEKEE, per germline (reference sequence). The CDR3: CASSLNGINQPQHF. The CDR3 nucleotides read TGTGCCAGCAGCTTGAACGGAATCAATCAGCCCCAGCATTTT.

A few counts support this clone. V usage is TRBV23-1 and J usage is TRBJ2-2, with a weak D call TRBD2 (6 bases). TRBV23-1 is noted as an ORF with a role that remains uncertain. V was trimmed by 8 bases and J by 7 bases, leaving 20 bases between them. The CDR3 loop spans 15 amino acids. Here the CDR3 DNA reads TGCGCCAGCGTTCCCGGGACTTCCTCGGGCGGGGAGCTGTTTTTT. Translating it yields CASVPGTSSGGELFF.

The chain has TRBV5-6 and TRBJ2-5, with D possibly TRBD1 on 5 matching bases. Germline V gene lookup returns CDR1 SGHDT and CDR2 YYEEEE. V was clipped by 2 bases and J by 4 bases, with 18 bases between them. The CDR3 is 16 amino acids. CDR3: CASSFYAGILTETQYF. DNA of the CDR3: TGTGCCAGCAGCTTTTACGCAGGGATACTTACAGAGACCCAGTACTTC.

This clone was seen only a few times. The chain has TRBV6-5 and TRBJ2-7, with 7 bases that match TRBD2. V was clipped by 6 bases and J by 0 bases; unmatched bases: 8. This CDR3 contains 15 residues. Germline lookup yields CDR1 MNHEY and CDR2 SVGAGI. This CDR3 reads CASRRERESSYEQYF. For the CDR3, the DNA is TGTGCCAGCAGAAGAGAGCGGGAATCCTCCTACGAGCAGTACTTC.

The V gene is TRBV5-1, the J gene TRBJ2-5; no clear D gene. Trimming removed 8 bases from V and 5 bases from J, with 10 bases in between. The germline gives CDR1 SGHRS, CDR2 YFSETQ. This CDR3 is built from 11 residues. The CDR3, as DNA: TGCGCCAGTACGATAGGGGAGACCCAGTACTTC. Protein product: CASTIGETQYF.

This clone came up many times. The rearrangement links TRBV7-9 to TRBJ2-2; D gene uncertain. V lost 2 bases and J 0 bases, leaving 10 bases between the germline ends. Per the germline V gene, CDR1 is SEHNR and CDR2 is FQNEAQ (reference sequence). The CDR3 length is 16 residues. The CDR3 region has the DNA TGTGCCAGCAGCTTATTACGGGTTTCGAACACCGGGGAGCTGTTTTTT. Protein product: CASSLLRVSNTGELFF.

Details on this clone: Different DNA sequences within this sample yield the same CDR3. CDR3 in DNA: TGTGCCAGCAGTCAGGGGTTGGGGAACACTGAAGCTTTCTTT. This translates into CASSQGLGNTEAFF. The rearrangement uses TRBV6-6 and TRBJ1-1, with D tentatively TRBD1 (6 bases). This CDR3 is built from 14 residues. Trimming left V 5 bases short and J 1 base short, with 11 bases between. From germline, CDR1 is MNHNY and CDR2 SVGAGI (reference sequence).

CDR3 sequence (DNA): TGTGCCAGCAGTTTGAGGGGTAATAATGAAAAACTGTTTTTT. As protein: CASSLRGNNEKLFF. J is TRBJ1-4 and V is TRBV28; possible D gene TRBD1, 5 bases. This CDR3 has 14 residues. CDR1 and CDR2 (germline): MDHEN, SYDVKM. The V end lost 3 bases, the J end lost 4 bases, and 9 bases lay between the germline ends.

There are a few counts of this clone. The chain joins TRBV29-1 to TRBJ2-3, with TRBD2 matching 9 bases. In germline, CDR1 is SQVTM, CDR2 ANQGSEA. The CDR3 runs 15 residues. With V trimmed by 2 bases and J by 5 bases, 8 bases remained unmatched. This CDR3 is CSVEPAGGRIDTQYF. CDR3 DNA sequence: TGCAGCGTTGAACCTGCGGGAGGGAGGATAGATACGCAGTATTTT.

CDR3 DNA sequence: TGTGCCAGCAGCTTACTCCAGGAAAGCACAGATACGCAGTATTTT. Its translation: CASSLLQESTDTQYF. The rearrangement joins TRBV5-6 to TRBJ2-3; D unclear. The CDR3 is 15 amino acids. Germline loops: CDR1 SGHDT, CDR2 YYEEEE. Trimming removed 2 bases from V and 0 bases from J, with 10 bases in between. Using reference TRBV5-6 and TRBJ2-3 for the parts outside the CDR3, the full variable domain is DAGVTQSPTHLIKTRGQQVTLRCSPKSGHDTVSWYQQALGQGPQFIFQYYEEEERQRGNFPDRFSGHQFPNYSSELNVNALLLGDSALYLCASSLLQESTDTQYFGPGTRLTVL.

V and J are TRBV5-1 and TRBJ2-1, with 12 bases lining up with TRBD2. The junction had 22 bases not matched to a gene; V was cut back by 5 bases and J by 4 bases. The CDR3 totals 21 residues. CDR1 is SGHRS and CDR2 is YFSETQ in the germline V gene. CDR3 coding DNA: TGCGCCAGCAGACACCAGGGATCCGGGACTAGCGGGCCCTGGGTTTACAATGAGCAGTTCTTC. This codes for CASRHQGSGTSGPWVYNEQFF.

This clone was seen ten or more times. CDR3 DNA sequence: TGCGCCAGCAGCTTAAGTGACGAGCAGTTCTTC. Its protein product is CASSLSDEQFF. The chain is built from TRBV5-1 and TRBJ2-1; the D is unclear. V lost 2 bases and J 10 bases, leaving 7 bases between the germline ends. From germline, CDR1 is SGHRS and CDR2 YFSETQ. The CDR3 length is 11 residues.

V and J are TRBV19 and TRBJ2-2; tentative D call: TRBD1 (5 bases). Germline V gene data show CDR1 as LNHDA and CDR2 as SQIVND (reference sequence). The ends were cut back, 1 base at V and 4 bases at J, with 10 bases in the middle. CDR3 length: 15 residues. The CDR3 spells CASSIARDVTGELFF. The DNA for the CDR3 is TGTGCCAGTAGTATAGCCAGGGATGTCACCGGGGAGCTGTTTTTT.